The clone carrying this TCR beta chain has a count of ten or more. The antigen remains undetermined. The data belong to a study of response to subunit inactivated influenza vaccine. Whole-study results and caveats: Few new T cells, the authors suggested, are recruited by each seasonal influenza vaccination.

In TCRdb, the RT-PCR reads were re-called with MiXCR into one record per CDR3 protein. The top ten clones hold about 7.6% of a sample with hundreds of thousands of distinct CDR3 sequences, approximately 15% of them seen once. This CDR3 is 14 amino acids long. The V segment lost 6 bases and the J segment 4 bases; nucleotides outside the gene matches: 5. Germline assignment: CDR1 MRHNA and CDR2 SNTAGT. Sequenced here: PBMCs from blood, sampled 14 to 15 days before vaccination. This clonotype was sampled from a man aged 50 to 59 who received an inactivated influenza vaccine. The genes are TRBV6-4 and TRBJ2-2, with 7 bases fitting TRBD1. The CDR3 nucleotides read TGTGCCAGCAGAAGACAGGGTAGCACCGGGGAGCTGTTTTTT. It specifies CASRRQGSTGELFF.